This T cell receptor beta chain was obtained from a study of blood T cell repertoires in COVID-19. In the study's own analysis: Scientists estimated how many nucleated cells there were by amplifying reference gene primers. The assay was immunoSEQ multiplex PCR, and TCRdb's table has in-frame clones only and misses some. V and J calls and clone size are given by that table; D and trimming were obtained from the DNA. The top ten hold approximately 10% of the sample, which has 250,000 to 350,000 clones, 85% to 90% seen once. Germline V gene data show CDR1 as SGHRS and CDR2 as YFSETQ. CDR3 length: 13 residues. Trimming removed 4 bases at V and 3 bases at J, with 8 bases between.

The source material was peripheral blood. The clonotype comes from a woman aged 25 to 45 with COVID-19, enrolled during active disease. J is TRBJ1-3 and V is TRBV5-1; D might be TRBD1 (5 bases). The CDR3 bases are TGCGCCAGCAGCGCAACAGGTGGAAACACCATATATTTT. Protein sequence: CASSATGGNTIYF.